Below, one T cell receptor beta chain is given with its context. Its antigen is currently unknown. The CDR3 covers 15 residues. CDR1 and CDR2 (germline): SGHVS, FQNEAQ. Germline trimming cut 5 bases from V and 2 bases from J; bases unmatched to any gene: 6. PCR used 60 Vbeta primers and 13 Jbeta primers. Measured with immunoSEQ multiplex PCR; TCRdb has only the in-frame clones, and not every one. The sample includes 250,000 to 350,000 clones, roughly 80% of them seen just once. The sample comes from a study of cytomegalovirus exposure and HLA in healthy donors. Study-level background: Researchers previously reported finding fewer than 120 million unique TCR beta sequences from roughly 170 million T cells. Among the approximately 400 donors who were genotyped, about 84% fell in the genetic ancestry cluster that is associated with self-reported Caucasian donors.

Whole-study results and caveats: A later analysis, which compared TCR beta chains of equal frequency, found the HLA-associated ones more clonally expanded. In a later analysis, several top co-occurrence clusters appeared linked to parvovirus B19, influenza, CMV and Epstein-Barr virus.

The TCR originated in a girl under 10 years old in good health and CMV-seronegative. The sample consisted of PBMCs. The V and J genes are TRBV7-8 and TRBJ1-2, with 9 positions matching TRBD1. CDR3 bases: TGTGCCAGCAGCCCGACAGGGGGGACGAACTATGGCTACACCTTC. Encoded protein: CASSPTGGTNYGYTF.